This TCR beta chain was documented in a study of CD8+ T cells in alopecia areata (dated by TCRdb to the late 2010s). At the level of the whole study: The treated patients took part in an open-label pilot trial in which moderate-to-severe alopecia areata was treated with oral tofacitinib at 5 to 10 mg twice daily. Patients received tofacitinib for 6 to 18 months and were then followed off drug for 6 months to check for delayed response and recurrence. In both human patients and the C3H/HeJ mouse model, the study applied high-throughput TCRbeta sequencing to look at T cell clonal expansion in alopecia areata. In humans, TCRbeta sequencing was performed on scalp tissue and on sorted CD4+ and CD8+ peripheral blood T cells from healthy controls and from patients with patchy or totalis/universalis alopecia areata. Patients on tofacitinib were biopsied at baseline and after 4 and 24 weeks of treatment, and several of the patients also had a later scalp biopsy. Scalp clonality was compared among normal scalp (n=4), patchy alopecia areata scalp (n=8), and alopecia totalis/universalis scalp (n=8). RNA was extracted with the PAXgene miRNA kit for fixed scalp, the miRNeasy kit for PBMCs, and the RNeasy kit for mouse skin. immunoSEQ multiplex PCR using 35 Vbeta forward primers and 13 Jbeta reverse primers was used to amplify TCRbeta CDR3 regions. The study at large found these results: Lesional scalp, especially in alopecia totalis/universalis, showed higher clonality and more expanded CD8+ clones than normal scalp, suggesting antigenic drive. Scalp TCR repertoire analysis is complicated because resident alphabeta T cells in normal human skin are also sequenced, whereas mouse skin is dominated by gammadelta T cells. Shared TCR sequences between patients were less evident than in mice, which may be partly attributable to HLA diversity in the patient population.

Concerning this clone: Its cognate antigen has yet to be identified. The input lacks base qualities; no much larger clone sits a single base away.

Peripheral blood and lesional scalp punch biopsies were obtained from patients with alopecia areata. PBMCs were isolated by density centrifugation and stained for CD3, CD4 and CD8, after which CD4+ and CD8+ T cells were sorted on a FACSAria. The library was produced with the immunoSEQ multiplex PCR assay. RNA was extracted from all samples and reverse transcribed into cDNA as template for TCR sequencing. SuperScript III was used for first-strand cDNA synthesis, primed with a 2:1 mix of oligo-dT and random hexamers. A synthetic immune receptor repertoire was used to measure amplification bias, and any remaining bias was corrected computationally. The authors' pipeline ran thus. Raw reads were preprocessed for error removal, and CDR3 was defined according to IMGT conventions as running from the conserved cysteine to phenylalanine. Clonality was computed as 1 minus the Shannon entropy, with the entropy normalized by log2 of the number of productive unique TCRs. Scalp TCRbeta sequences were cross-referenced with sorted blood CD4 and CD8 repertoires so that the CD4 or CD8 identity of scalp clones could be inferred. What TCRdb holds here is the immuneACCESS table cut down to in-frame rearrangements. Part of the clones is not present; checked against another copy, under half of the missing clones reflect an unresolved V gene, and the others are unexplained. Clone size and V and J calls were adopted from that table, with D and trimming inferred from the DNA. Here the sample has over 85,000 clones; about 40% occur a single time. The top ten hold 1.3% of the sample.

The specimen was CD4+ T cells sorted from blood. This TCR was sampled from a human donor with alopecia areata.

The base sequence is TGTGCCAGCAAACCTAGCGGGAGTAGGACGCAGTATTTT. It translates as CASKPSGSRTQYF. The chain is encoded by TRBV6-5 joined to TRBJ2-3; 10 bases in the middle match TRBD2. CDR1 and CDR2 (MNHEY, SVGAGI) derive from the germline V gene. Trimming leaves V shorter by 7 bases and J shorter by 9 bases, with the junction holding 7 bases beyond the gene matches. The CDR3 sequence holds 13 residues, the cysteine and phenylalanine included. Of the read, only the CDR3 DNA is kept; its 39 bases are in frame from base 1.